Listed below are T cell receptor beta chains from one sample, sequenced in a study of shared clonotypes between healthy human individuals. Only in-frame clones appear in the TCRdb table, and some are missing; sequencing was by immunoSEQ multiplex PCR. The table shows some 2,500,000 clones, with 80% to 95% occurring only once. Material for sequencing was naive CD4+ T cells from PBMCs. These receptor sequences come from a man aged 18 to 30 in good health. Some clones in this sample may be carry-over from other donors' samples. The CDR3 runs from the conserved cysteine through the conserved F or W. The D gene is left open where the match is weak. The size of a clone is reported for some rows only, either as once, few or many, or as a class for expanded clones.

clone size: NA
CDR3 length: 13
D gene: NA
V gene: TRBV7-3
J gene: TRBJ1-1
CDR3 protein: CASSLTGHREAFF
CDR3 DNA: TGTGCCAGCAGCTTAACGGGACATAGAGAAGCTTTCTTT

clone size: NA
CDR3 length: 23
D gene: TRBD2
V gene: TRBV5-1
J gene: TRBJ2-7
CDR3 protein: CASSYSWGAGGPSLSSRSYEQYF
CDR3 DNA: TGCGCCAGCAGCTACTCCTGGGGGGCGGGAGGGCCTTCTCTCTCTTCTCGCTCCTACGAGCAGTACTTC

clone size: NA
CDR3 length: 14
D gene: NA
V gene: TRBV5-1
J gene: TRBJ2-1
CDR3 protein: CASSLGTVGDEQFF
CDR3 DNA: TGCGCCAGCAGCTTGGGGACTGTTGGGGATGAGCAGTTCTTC

clone size: NA
CDR3 length: 13
D gene: NA
V gene: TRBV7-3
J gene: TRBJ1-5
CDR3 protein: CASSLEGGQPQHF
CDR3 DNA: TGTGCCAGCAGCTTGGAGGGGGGTCAGCCCCAGCATTTT

clone size: NA
CDR3 length: 15
D gene: NA
V gene: TRBV6-5
J gene: TRBJ2-7
CDR3 protein: CASSYSMAQIYEQYF
CDR3 DNA: TGTGCCAGCAGTTACTCTATGGCCCAGATCTACGAGCAGTACTTC

clone size: NA
CDR3 length: 16
D gene: NA
V gene: TRBV5-4
J gene: TRBJ2-2
CDR3 protein: CASSLEREGLSGELFF
CDR3 DNA: TGTGCCAGCAGCTTGGAAAGGGAAGGTTTGTCCGGGGAGCTGTTTTTT

clone size: NA
CDR3 length: 17
D gene: TRBD2
V gene: TRBV11-3
J gene: TRBJ2-5
CDR3 protein: CASSLGLAADQKETQYF
CDR3 DNA: TGTGCCAGCAGCTTAGGTCTAGCGGCCGACCAGAAAGAGACCCAGTACTTC

clone size: NA
CDR3 length: 15
D gene: NA
V gene: TRBV5-6
J gene: TRBJ1-4
CDR3 protein: CASRWRGAPSEKLFF
CDR3 DNA: TGTGCCAGCAGGTGGAGGGGGGCGCCTAGTGAAAAACTGTTTTTT

clone size: NA
CDR3 length: 16
D gene: NA
V gene: TRBV19
J gene: TRBJ1-2
CDR3 protein: CASSRTTWGTNYGYTF
CDR3 DNA: TGTGCCAGTAGTAGGACGACTTGGGGCACTAACTATGGCTACACCTTC

clone size: NA
CDR3 length: 15
D gene: TRBD2
V gene: TRBV9
J gene: TRBJ2-3
CDR3 protein: CASSASGRVADTQYF
CDR3 DNA: TGTGCCAGCAGCGCTAGCGGGAGGGTGGCAGATACGCAGTATTTT

clone size: NA
CDR3 length: 13
D gene: NA
V gene: TRBV6-1
J gene: TRBJ2-1
CDR3 protein: CASTTGTYNEQFF
CDR3 DNA: TGTGCCAGCACAACAGGAACCTACAATGAGCAGTTCTTC

clone size: NA
CDR3 length: 16
D gene: NA
V gene: TRBV5-4
J gene: TRBJ1-2
CDR3 protein: CASSLYTDGPDYGYTF
CDR3 DNA: TGTGCCAGCAGCTTGTACACGGACGGACCTGATTATGGCTACACCTTC

clone size: NA
CDR3 length: 15
D gene: NA
V gene: TRBV28
J gene: TRBJ1-5
CDR3 protein: CASSLRQRRNQPQHF
CDR3 DNA: TGTGCCAGCAGCCTCCGGCAGAGACGCAATCAGCCCCAGCATTTT

clone size: NA
CDR3 length: 15
D gene: TRBD1
V gene: TRBV7-3
J gene: TRBJ2-5
CDR3 protein: CASSSGQGFLETQYF
CDR3 DNA: TGTGCCAGCAGCTCGGGACAGGGGTTTTTGGAGACCCAGTACTTC

clone size: NA
CDR3 length: 17
D gene: NA
V gene: TRBV5-1
J gene: TRBJ1-1
CDR3 protein: CASSLARSKGMGQKAFF
CDR3 DNA: TGCGCCAGCAGCTTGGCCAGATCGAAGGGGATGGGTCAAAAAGCTTTCTTT

clone size: NA
CDR3 length: 14
D gene: NA
V gene: TRBV28
J gene: TRBJ1-3
CDR3 protein: CASIGASSGNTIYF
CDR3 DNA: TGTGCCAGCATCGGGGCCAGCTCTGGAAACACCATATATTTT

clone size: NA
CDR3 length: 13
D gene: TRBD1
V gene: TRBV10-3
J gene: TRBJ1-6
CDR3 protein: CAISRQGNSPLHF
CDR3 DNA: TGTGCCATCAGTCGACAGGGAAATTCACCCCTCCACTTT

clone size: NA
CDR3 length: 14
D gene: NA
V gene: TRBV7-3
J gene: TRBJ1-1
CDR3 protein: CASSLQGIGTEAFF
CDR3 DNA: TGTGCCAGCAGTCTACAGGGCATAGGCACTGAAGCTTTCTTT

clone size: NA
CDR3 length: 16
D gene: TRBD2
V gene: TRBV28
J gene: TRBJ2-1
CDR3 protein: CASSWDPGLELNEQFF
CDR3 DNA: TGTGCCAGCAGCTGGGATCCGGGACTAGAACTTAATGAGCAGTTCTTC

clone size: once
CDR3 length: 14
D gene: TRBD1
V gene: TRBV5-1
J gene: TRBJ2-7
CDR3 protein: CASSLLQGAGEQYF
CDR3 DNA: TGCGCCAGCAGCTTGCTCCAGGGGGCGGGAGAGCAGTACTTC

clone size: NA
CDR3 length: 15
D gene: TRBD1
V gene: TRBV28
J gene: TRBJ1-2
CDR3 protein: CASSLRLGTAWGYTF
CDR3 DNA: TGTGCCAGCAGTCTTAGACTTGGGACAGCTTGGGGCTACACCTTC

clone size: once
CDR3 length: 16
D gene: TRBD2
V gene: TRBV9
J gene: TRBJ2-7
CDR3 protein: CASSVLGTSGIYEQYF
CDR3 DNA: TGTGCCAGCAGCGTTCTAGGGACTAGCGGCATATACGAGCAGTACTTC

clone size: NA
CDR3 length: 15
D gene: TRBD2
V gene: TRBV7-3
J gene: TRBJ2-1
CDR3 protein: CASSLRREGYNEQFF
CDR3 DNA: TGTGCCAGCAGCTTACGGCGGGAGGGGTACAATGAGCAGTTCTTC

clone size: NA
CDR3 length: 14
D gene: TRBD1
V gene: TRBV11-3
J gene: TRBJ1-1
CDR3 protein: CASSRGTGNTEAFF
CDR3 DNA: TGTGCCAGCAGCCGTGGGACAGGGAACACTGAAGCTTTCTTT

clone size: NA
CDR3 length: 13
D gene: NA
V gene: TRBV4-1
J gene: TRBJ1-4
CDR3 protein: CASSPVPSEKLFF
CDR3 DNA: TGCGCCAGCAGCCCGGTTCCTAGTGAAAAACTGTTTTTT

clone size: NA
CDR3 length: 12
D gene: NA
V gene: TRBV7-3
J gene: TRBJ1-2
CDR3 protein: CASSENNYGYTF
CDR3 DNA: TGTGCCAGCAGCGAGAATAACTATGGCTACACCTTC

clone size: NA
CDR3 length: 16
D gene: NA
V gene: TRBV6-6
J gene: TRBJ2-2
CDR3 protein: CASSLPPPGDTGELFF
CDR3 DNA: TGTGCCAGCAGTCTTCCCCCCCCGGGGGACACCGGGGAGCTGTTTTTT

clone size: NA
CDR3 length: 17
D gene: TRBD1
V gene: TRBV4-2
J gene: TRBJ2-7
CDR3 protein: CASSQETGGQGFGVQYF
CDR3 DNA: TGTGCCAGCAGCCAAGAAACCGGGGGACAGGGTTTCGGTGTGCAGTACTTC

clone size: NA
CDR3 length: 12
D gene: NA
V gene: TRBV6-1
J gene: TRBJ1-1
CDR3 protein: CASRPTGLLAFF
CDR3 DNA: TGTGCCAGCAGACCCACAGGGCTCCTGGCTTTCTTT

clone size: NA
CDR3 length: 15
D gene: NA
V gene: TRBV5-5
J gene: TRBJ1-4
CDR3 protein: CASYHGMGQTEKLFF
CDR3 DNA: TGTGCCAGTTACCACGGGATGGGGCAGACAGAAAAACTGTTTTTT

clone size: NA
CDR3 length: 14
D gene: TRBD1
V gene: TRBV27
J gene: TRBJ2-7
CDR3 protein: CASRRDRRHWEQYF
CDR3 DNA: TGTGCCAGCAGAAGGGACAGGAGGCACTGGGAGCAGTACTTC

clone size: NA
CDR3 length: 15
D gene: NA
V gene: TRBV6-1
J gene: TRBJ2-1
CDR3 protein: CASSFPASINNEQFF
CDR3 DNA: TGTGCCAGCAGTTTCCCCGCATCTATAAACAATGAGCAGTTCTTC

clone size: NA
CDR3 length: 16
D gene: NA
V gene: TRBV5-1
J gene: TRBJ1-2
CDR3 protein: CASSLASAQGSYGYTF
CDR3 DNA: TGCGCCAGCAGCTTGGCCTCGGCACAGGGTAGCTATGGCTACACCTTC

clone size: NA
CDR3 length: 12
D gene: NA
V gene: TRBV6-1
J gene: TRBJ2-7
CDR3 protein: CASSESFSEQYF
CDR3 DNA: TGTGCCAGCAGTGAATCTTTCTCCGAGCAGTACTTC

clone size: NA
CDR3 length: 16
D gene: NA
V gene: TRBV9
J gene: TRBJ2-7
CDR3 protein: CASSVGGGNSPYEQYF
CDR3 DNA: TGTGCCAGCAGCGTAGGGGGCGGGAACTCCCCCTACGAGCAGTACTTC

clone size: NA
CDR3 length: 14
D gene: TRBD1
V gene: TRBV7-2
J gene: TRBJ2-7
CDR3 protein: CASSLAHRGHEQYF
CDR3 DNA: TGTGCCAGCAGCTTAGCGCACAGGGGGCACGAGCAGTACTTC